This record looks at one TCR beta chain sequence and its context. This entry comes from a study of blood T cell repertoires in COVID-19. Study-wide context: The United States, Italy and Spain provided the acute and convalescent COVID-19 samples. T cells, B-cell-depleted T cells, or PBMCs supplied cDNA or gDNA.

This CDR3 region has 15 residues. V lost 5 bases and J 1 base, leaving 13 bases between the germline ends. From germline, CDR1 is LNHDA and CDR2 SQIVND (reference sequence). Per the original methods: The assay estimated nucleated cells by amplifying reference gene primers. The repertoire was sequenced with immunoSEQ multiplex PCR; TCRdb's copy has only in-frame clones and lacks some. V, J and clone size were drawn from that table, and D and trimming were deduced from the DNA. Of 120,000 to 150,000 clones in the sample, 70% to 90% are singletons; the top ten hold roughly 2.6%. This receptor was taken from a human donor with acute or convalescent COVID-19. The donor label of this sample is uncertain. The sample taken for sequencing was peripheral blood. This chain connects TRBV19 to TRBJ2-3; D is possibly TRBD2 (6 bases). CDR3: CASSSSSAGTDTQYF. CDR3 DNA sequence: TGTGCCAGTAGTTCCTCTAGCGCTGGCACAGATACGCAGTATTTT. Together with reference TRBV19 and TRBJ2-3, the CDR3 gives the full variable domain: DGGITQSPKYLFRKEGQNVTLSCEQNLNHDAMYWYRQDPGQGLRLIYYSQIVNDFQKGDIAEGYSVSREKKESFPLTVTSAQKNPTAFYLCASSSSSAGTDTQYFGPGTRLTVL.